Below, 9 T cell receptor beta chains from the same sample are listed, as sequenced in a study of OX40 agonist ivuxolimab in advanced cancers. Libraries were prepared by immunoSEQ multiplex PCR; TCRdb keeps only in-frame clonotypes and omits some of them. The table lists about 71,000 clones, about 90% of them singletons. This specimen consisted of CD4+ or CD8+ T cells sorted from blood, obtained in a trial of the OX40 agonist ivuxolimab. Source of these receptors: an adult with an advanced solid tumor such as melanoma, head and neck, liver or kidney cancer.

This rearrangement joins TRBV11-2 to TRBJ2-1, with D unclear. The V end was cut by 0 bases, the J end by 4 bases, with 4 bases between. Per germline, CDR1 SGHAT and CDR2 FQNNGV. The CDR3 spans 13 residues. The CDR3 DNA reads TGTGCCAGCAGCTTAGAGCAATACAATGAGCAGTTCTTC. Translating it yields CASSLEQYNEQFF.

The chain combines TRBV11-3 with TRBJ2-3; unclear D gene. This CDR3 is built from 14 residues. The germline CDR1 and CDR2 sequences are SGHNT and YENEEA. V was clipped by 1 base and J by 3 bases, with 8 bases between them. This chain's CDR3 is CASSLGETTDTQYF. The DNA of the CDR3 is TGTGCCAGCAGCTTAGGAGAAACTACAGATACGCAGTATTTT.

The chain combines TRBV28 with TRBJ1-6, with D maybe TRBD1 (6 bases). CDR3 length: 15 residues. V was trimmed by 5 bases and J by 6 bases, leaving 14 bases between them. CDR1 is MDHEN, CDR2 SYDVKM, per germline. CDR3: CASSTQTGLNSPLHF. The CDR3 bases are TGTGCCAGCAGTACACAGACAGGTCTTAATTCACCCCTCCACTTT.

This clone was recorded once. The chain combines TRBV4-1 with TRBJ1-2; D not certain. Trimming stripped 0 bases from V and 2 bases from J, with 7 bases between. Germline V gives CDR1 MGHRA, CDR2 YSYEKL. The CDR3 length is 14 residues. The CDR3 region is CASSQEPENYGYTF. The CDR3 DNA reads TGCGCCAGCAGCCAAGAGCCAGAGAACTATGGCTACACCTTC.

The sample holds a few counts of this clone. The chain recombines TRBV27 with TRBJ2-5; unclear D gene. The CDR3 spans 15 residues. CDR1 and CDR2 from the germline V gene are MNHEY and SMNVEV (reference sequence). Trimming cost V 2 bases and J 2 bases, with 12 bases left between them. The CDR3 sequence: CASSLVQDPQETQYF. In nucleotides, the CDR3 is TGTGCCAGCAGTTTAGTGCAGGACCCGCAAGAGACCCAGTACTTC.

The V and J genes are TRBV6-5 and TRBJ2-1; TRBD2 matches 10 bases. The CDR3 is 15 amino acids. Trimming at V came to 0 bases and at J to 6 bases, leaving 2 bases not matched to a gene. Germline V lookup: CDR1 MNHEY, CDR2 SVGAGI. In DNA, the CDR3 is TGTGCCAGCAGTTACTCGGTAGCGGGAGGCAATGAGCAGTTCTTC. It is translated as CASSYSVAGGNEQFF.

This clone was detected once. The rearrangement links TRBV6-6 to TRBJ2-2; tentative D call: TRBD2 (6 bases). Deletions cut 0 bases from V and 6 bases from J, with 11 bases between. From germline, CDR1 is MNHNY and CDR2 SVGAGI (reference sequence). The CDR3 loop spans 15 amino acids. In DNA, the CDR3 is TGTGCCAGCAGTTACTCGTGGGGGACTGCCGGGGAGCTGTTTTTT. Its protein is CASSYSWGTAGELFF.

The genes are TRBV4-3 and TRBJ2-2, with D unresolved. V lost 1 base to trimming and J lost 1 base, with 4 bases between them. Germline V CDR1 and CDR2: LGHNA, YSLEER. The CDR3 covers 14 residues. CDR3 sequence reads: CASSQGQNTGELFF. CDR3 coding DNA: TGCGCCAGCAGCCAAGGACAGAACACCGGGGAGCTGTTTTTT.

This chain connects TRBV6-1 to TRBJ1-2, with 7 nucleotides matching TRBD1. Trimming took 6 bases from V and 0 from J; bases not matched to a gene: 4. Germline loops: CDR1 MNHNS, CDR2 SASEGT. This CDR3 contains 14 residues. CDR3 DNA sequence: TGTGCCAGCAGAGGGACAGTAGCTAACTATGGCTACACCTTC. Protein product: CASRGTVANYGYTF.